These T cell receptor beta chains were read from a single sample in a study of blood T cell repertoires in COVID-19. Libraries were prepared by immunoSEQ multiplex PCR; TCRdb keeps only in-frame clonotypes and omits some of them. Of approximately 94,000 clones in the sample, just over 90% were seen once. What was sequenced was peripheral blood. The receptors shown here come from a man between 50 and 59 years old with active COVID-19. Both conserved end residues are part of each CDR3. Fields, in order: J gene, clone size, V gene, D gene, CDR3 protein, CDR3 DNA. The D gene is left open where the match is weak. For some rows the clone size is stated as once, few or many, or as a class when expanded; others skip it.

J gene: TRBJ2-7
clone size: .
V gene: TRBV3-1/TRBV3-2
D gene: .
CDR3 protein: CASSQDQGGGLCEQYF
CDR3 DNA: TGTGCCAGCAGCCAAGATCAGGGAGGGGGTCTATGCGAGCAGTACTTC

J gene: TRBJ1-1
clone size: .
V gene: TRBV29-1
D gene: TRBD1
CDR3 protein: CSGSTGRTEAFF
CDR3 DNA: TGCAGCGGATCGACAGGGAGGACTGAAGCTTTCTTT

J gene: TRBJ1-5
clone size: .
V gene: TRBV19
D gene: .
CDR3 protein: CASSIKTGNQPQHF
CDR3 DNA: TGTGCCAGTAGTATAAAAACAGGCAATCAGCCCCAGCATTTT

J gene: TRBJ2-3
clone size: .
V gene: TRBV18
D gene: TRBD1
CDR3 protein: CASSPETGLIADTQYF
CDR3 DNA: TGTGCCAGCTCACCAGAGACAGGGCTGATAGCAGATACGCAGTATTTT

J gene: TRBJ1-6
clone size: few
V gene: TRBV19
D gene: TRBD1
CDR3 protein: CASSMVQGADSPLHF
CDR3 DNA: TGTGCCAGTAGTATGGTACAGGGGGCGGATTCACCCCTCCACTTT

J gene: TRBJ2-3
clone size: .
V gene: TRBV10-1
D gene: TRBD2
CDR3 protein: CASSDRIGRGTSGRPLGADTQYF
CDR3 DNA: TGCGCCAGCAGTGATCGCATCGGTCGAGGGACTAGCGGGAGACCTCTGGGGGCAGATACGCAGTATTTT

J gene: TRBJ1-1
clone size: once
V gene: TRBV3-1/TRBV3-2
D gene: .
CDR3 protein: CASSQTGNTEAFF
CDR3 DNA: TGTGCCAGCAGCCAGACAGGGAACACTGAAGCTTTCTTT

J gene: TRBJ2-2
clone size: .
V gene: TRBV6-5
D gene: .
CDR3 protein: CASSYGGPGELFF
CDR3 DNA: TGTGCCAGCAGTTACGGGGGCCCCGGGGAGCTGTTTTTT

J gene: TRBJ2-5
clone size: .
V gene: TRBV6-5
D gene: .
CDR3 protein: CASRAGGEETQYF
CDR3 DNA: TGTGCCAGCAGAGCCGGGGGTGAAGAGACCCAGTACTTC

J gene: TRBJ2-5
clone size: .
V gene: TRBV7-7
D gene: .
CDR3 protein: CASSPRPGVETQYF
CDR3 DNA: TGTGCCAGCAGCCCCCGTCCCGGGGTAGAGACCCAGTACTTC

J gene: TRBJ1-3
clone size: .
V gene: TRBV29-1
D gene: TRBD1
CDR3 protein: CSVRGQGNSGNTIYF
CDR3 DNA: TGCAGCGTCCGCGGACAGGGGAACTCTGGAAACACCATATATTTT

J gene: TRBJ2-3
clone size: .
V gene: TRBV11-1
D gene: TRBD2
CDR3 protein: CASSSSTSGITDTQYF
CDR3 DNA: TGTGCCAGCAGCTCCTCGACTAGCGGGATAACAGATACGCAGTATTTT

J gene: TRBJ2-1
clone size: .
V gene: TRBV3-1/TRBV3-2
D gene: TRBD2
CDR3 protein: CASSPTSGRARFSYNEQFF
CDR3 DNA: TGTGCCAGCAGTCCGACTAGCGGGAGGGCCAGATTCTCCTACAATGAGCAGTTCTTC

J gene: TRBJ2-5
clone size: .
V gene: TRBV25-1
D gene: .
CDR3 protein: CASSEGGAETQYF
CDR3 DNA: TGTGCCAGCAGTGAAGGAGGAGCAGAGACCCAGTACTTC

J gene: TRBJ1-2
clone size: .
V gene: TRBV5-4
D gene: .
CDR3 protein: CASSLVEGGGPYGYTF
CDR3 DNA: TGTGCCAGCAGCCTGGTGGAGGGCGGGGGACCCTATGGCTACACCTTC

J gene: TRBJ2-5
clone size: .
V gene: TRBV11-2
D gene: TRBD2
CDR3 protein: CASSTSGGRETQYF
CDR3 DNA: TGTGCCAGCAGCACTAGCGGGGGACGTGAGACCCAGTACTTC

J gene: TRBJ2-7
clone size: .
V gene: TRBV2
D gene: .
CDR3 protein: CASRRDSQSYEQYF
CDR3 DNA: TGTGCCAGCAGACGGGACTCCCAATCCTACGAGCAGTACTTC

J gene: TRBJ2-5
clone size: once
V gene: TRBV3-1/TRBV3-2
D gene: TRBD2
CDR3 protein: CASSQSGLAGVQETQYF
CDR3 DNA: TGTGCCAGCAGCCAAAGCGGGCTAGCGGGGGTTCAAGAGACCCAGTACTTC

J gene: TRBJ2-1
clone size: .
V gene: TRBV10-3
D gene: TRBD2
CDR3 protein: CAIRGLAGVGGYNEQFF
CDR3 DNA: TGTGCCATCAGGGGACTAGCGGGAGTAGGCGGGTACAATGAGCAGTTCTTC

J gene: TRBJ2-7
clone size: .
V gene: TRBV5-1
D gene: TRBD1
CDR3 protein: CASSSGQGYEQYF
CDR3 DNA: TGCGCCAGCAGCTCCGGACAGGGGTACGAGCAGTACTTC

J gene: TRBJ1-2
clone size: .
V gene: TRBV10-3
D gene: TRBD1
CDR3 protein: CAISDSTGAGGYTF
CDR3 DNA: TGTGCCATCAGTGATTCGACAGGGGCGGGTGGCTACACCTTC

J gene: TRBJ2-1
clone size: .
V gene: TRBV7-2
D gene: .
CDR3 protein: CASSSQTASYNEQFF
CDR3 DNA: TGTGCCAGCAGCTCACAGACCGCGTCCTACAATGAGCAGTTCTTC

J gene: TRBJ2-7
clone size: .
V gene: TRBV27
D gene: .
CDR3 protein: CASSPMSYAEEQYF
CDR3 DNA: TGTGCCAGCAGCCCGATGTCCTACGCCGAAGAGCAGTACTTC

J gene: TRBJ2-3
clone size: .
V gene: TRBV7-2
D gene: TRBD2
CDR3 protein: CASSLGLSGGQGDTQYF
CDR3 DNA: TGTGCCAGCAGCTTAGGTCTTAGCGGGGGGCAAGGAGATACGCAGTATTTT

J gene: TRBJ1-2
clone size: .
V gene: TRBV5-1
D gene: TRBD1
CDR3 protein: CASRETGTALNYGYTF
CDR3 DNA: TGCGCCAGCAGGGAGACCGGGACAGCACTAAACTATGGCTACACCTTC

J gene: TRBJ1-2
clone size: .
V gene: TRBV5-4
D gene: .
CDR3 protein: CASSSRVDYGYTF
CDR3 DNA: TGTGCCAGCAGCTCCCGGGTGGACTATGGCTACACCTTC

J gene: TRBJ2-1
clone size: .
V gene: TRBV2
D gene: .
CDR3 protein: CASSADFENEQFF
CDR3 DNA: TGTGCCAGCAGCGCGGATTTTGAGAATGAGCAGTTCTTC

J gene: TRBJ2-7
clone size: once
V gene: TRBV4-2
D gene: TRBD1
CDR3 protein: CASRLSGTGGNEQYF
CDR3 DNA: TGTGCCAGCAGGCTGTCGGGGACAGGGGGCAACGAGCAGTACTTC

J gene: TRBJ2-2
clone size: .
V gene: TRBV5-4
D gene: TRBD1
CDR3 protein: CASSLDTRGLGGELFF
CDR3 DNA: TGTGCCAGCAGCTTGGATACCAGGGGGCTCGGCGGGGAGCTGTTTTTT

J gene: TRBJ1-1
clone size: .
V gene: TRBV7-3
D gene: .
CDR3 protein: CASSLYPVGTEAFF
CDR3 DNA: TGTGCCAGCAGCTTATACCCAGTTGGCACTGAAGCTTTCTTT

J gene: TRBJ2-1
clone size: .
V gene: TRBV9
D gene: TRBD2
CDR3 protein: CASSAGLAHYNEQFF
CDR3 DNA: TGTGCCAGCAGCGCGGGACTAGCCCACTACAATGAGCAGTTCTTC

J gene: TRBJ1-3
clone size: .
V gene: TRBV14
D gene: .
CDR3 protein: CASSPRGIGNTIYF
CDR3 DNA: TGTGCCAGCAGCCCTAGGGGGATCGGAAACACCATATATTTT

J gene: TRBJ1-2
clone size: .
V gene: TRBV14
D gene: .
CDR3 protein: CASSRTANYGYTF
CDR3 DNA: TGTGCCAGCAGCCGAACTGCTAACTATGGCTACACCTTC

J gene: TRBJ2-1
clone size: .
V gene: TRBV20-1
D gene: TRBD2
CDR3 protein: CSASRVAGGNEQFF
CDR3 DNA: TGCAGTGCTAGTAGGGTAGCGGGGGGTAATGAGCAGTTCTTC

J gene: TRBJ1-6
clone size: .
V gene: TRBV9
D gene: .
CDR3 protein: CASSATGLPNSPLHF
CDR3 DNA: TGTGCCAGCAGCGCCACAGGGTTGCCTAATTCACCCCTCCACTTT

J gene: TRBJ2-1
clone size: .
V gene: TRBV7-6
D gene: .
CDR3 protein: CASSLARQGARGEQFF
CDR3 DNA: TGTGCCAGCAGCTTAGCGCGGCAGGGCGCGCGAGGTGAGCAGTTCTTC

J gene: TRBJ1-2
clone size: .
V gene: TRBV27
D gene: .
CDR3 protein: CASPGAELHYGYTF
CDR3 DNA: TGTGCCAGCCCAGGGGCAGAACTGCACTATGGCTACACCTTC

J gene: TRBJ2-2
clone size: .
V gene: TRBV11-2
D gene: TRBD2
CDR3 protein: CASSFGLAGGELFF
CDR3 DNA: TGTGCCAGCAGCTTCGGACTAGCTGGCGGGGAGCTGTTTTTT

J gene: TRBJ1-1
clone size: few
V gene: TRBV27
D gene: TRBD1
CDR3 protein: CASRLQGAANTEAFF
CDR3 DNA: TGTGCCAGCAGACTCCAGGGGGCTGCGAACACTGAAGCTTTCTTT

J gene: TRBJ2-3
clone size: .
V gene: TRBV6-1
D gene: TRBD2
CDR3 protein: CASSEASGSIDTQYF
CDR3 DNA: TGTGCCAGCAGTGAAGCTAGCGGGAGCATAGATACGCAGTATTTT

J gene: TRBJ2-1
clone size: once
V gene: TRBV5-1
D gene: TRBD1
CDR3 protein: CASSPGQGSYNEQFF
CDR3 DNA: TGCGCCAGCAGCCCGGGACAGGGCTCCTACAATGAGCAGTTCTTC

J gene: TRBJ1-5
clone size: .
V gene: TRBV5-1
D gene: .
CDR3 protein: CASSYRVGQPQHF
CDR3 DNA: TGCGCCAGCAGCTACAGGGTGGGTCAGCCCCAGCATTTT

J gene: TRBJ2-4
clone size: .
V gene: TRBV5-1
D gene: .
CDR3 protein: CASSPGGHHPGNIQYF
CDR3 DNA: TGCGCCAGCAGCCCGGGGGGCCACCACCCCGGAAACATTCAGTACTTC

J gene: TRBJ2-1
clone size: once
V gene: TRBV5-1
D gene: .
CDR3 protein: CASSFQGYNEQFF
CDR3 DNA: TGCGCCAGCAGCTTCCAGGGTTACAATGAGCAGTTCTTC

J gene: TRBJ1-2
clone size: .
V gene: TRBV2
D gene: .
CDR3 protein: CASVLGDYYGYTF
CDR3 DNA: TGTGCCAGCGTCCTGGGGGACTACTATGGCTACACCTTC

J gene: TRBJ1-6
clone size: .
V gene: TRBV14
D gene: TRBD1
CDR3 protein: CASSPRGQGNSPLHF
CDR3 DNA: TGTGCCAGCAGCCCCAGAGGACAGGGGAATTCACCCCTCCACTTT

J gene: TRBJ1-3
clone size: .
V gene: TRBV18
D gene: .
CDR3 protein: CASSPSGNTIYF
CDR3 DNA: TGTGCCAGCTCCCCTTCTGGAAACACCATATATTTT

J gene: TRBJ2-3
clone size: .
V gene: TRBV2
D gene: TRBD1
CDR3 protein: CASSGQSLLGTDTQYF
CDR3 DNA: TGTGCCAGCTCGGGACAGAGCCTTCTGGGGACAGATACGCAGTATTTT

J gene: TRBJ2-2
clone size: .
V gene: TRBV3-1/TRBV3-2
D gene: .
CDR3 protein: CASSPAAGRGELFF
CDR3 DNA: TGTGCCAGCAGCCCCGCGGCGGGTCGCGGGGAGCTGTTTTTT

J gene: TRBJ2-2
clone size: .
V gene: TRBV7-9
D gene: TRBD1
CDR3 protein: CASRAGDRGPGELFF
CDR3 DNA: TGTGCCAGCAGGGCCGGGGACAGGGGACCCGGGGAGCTGTTTTTT

J gene: TRBJ2-3
clone size: .
V gene: TRBV3-1/TRBV3-2
D gene: TRBD2
CDR3 protein: CASSPLSLSGGSTDTQYF
CDR3 DNA: TGTGCCAGCAGCCCACTATCTTTAAGCGGGGGGAGCACAGATACGCAGTATTTT

J gene: TRBJ2-7
clone size: .
V gene: TRBV7-3
D gene: .
CDR3 protein: CASSPSGSYEQYF
CDR3 DNA: TGTGCCAGCAGCCCCTCAGGCTCCTACGAGCAGTACTTC

J gene: TRBJ1-2
clone size: .
V gene: TRBV19
D gene: .
CDR3 protein: CASTDRDTNYGYTF
CDR3 DNA: TGTGCCAGTACCGACCGGGACACTAACTATGGCTACACCTTC

J gene: TRBJ1-5
clone size: .
V gene: TRBV19
D gene: .
CDR3 protein: CASSLAGSNQPQHF
CDR3 DNA: TGTGCCAGTAGTTTGGCAGGATCGAATCAGCCCCAGCATTTT

J gene: TRBJ2-1
clone size: .
V gene: TRBV6-5
D gene: TRBD1
CDR3 protein: CASSGDRGQVDEQFF
CDR3 DNA: TGTGCCAGCAGCGGAGACAGGGGTCAAGTCGATGAGCAGTTCTTC